This TCR beta chain was captured by sequencing in a study of T cells after yellow fever vaccination. Many counts were recorded for this clonotype. MiXCR, applied by TCRdb to the 5' RACE reads, yields one record per CDR3 protein. The sample lists about 320,000 distinct CDR3 sequences, over 3.5% occurring once. This TCR was recovered from a man between 18 and 35 years old who received the YFV17D yellow fever vaccine. The specimen comprised PBMCs, sampled 15 days after the yellow fever booster vaccination.

The CDR3 here is CASNIPGVTPLHF. As DNA, the CDR3 is TGCGCCAGCAACATTCCAGGGGTTACACCCCTCCACTTT. The gene calls are TRBV4-3 and TRBJ1-6; possible D gene TRBD1, 6 bases. This CDR3 has 13 residues. With 7 bases removed from V and 11 bases from J, the gap between germline ends came to 15 bases. CDR1 and CDR2 (germline): LGHNA, YSLEER.